A selection of T cell receptor beta chains follows, all from one sample in a study of CD8 T cells in ankylosing spondylitis. Via MiXCR, TCRdb re-called the 5' RACE reads, giving one row per CDR3 protein. Here the sample spans around 150,000 distinct CDR3 sequences, 9.5% to 13% being singletons. Specimen: blood, either unsorted or a sorted T cell fraction (not recorded which). The receptors originated from a male donor with ankylosing spondylitis or in good health (not recorded which). The CDR3 runs from the conserved cysteine through the conserved F or W. D genes are given only for firm matches. The size entry is marked missing in some rows and otherwise reads once, few, many or a size class.

v_call	clone_size	j_call	d_call	cdr3_nt	cdr3_aa
TRBV2	few	TRBJ2-7	-	TGTGCCAGCAGTGAAACGCAGGTCTTCCACGAGCAGTACTTC	CASSETQVFHEQYF
TRBV28	few	TRBJ2-7	TRBD2	TGTGCCAGCAGACGAACGGGGGGATACGCCTACGAGCAGTACTTC	CASRRTGGYAYEQYF
TRBV29-1	many	TRBJ1-1	-	TGCAGCGTTCGTGGAGGAGGGAACACTGAAGCTTTCTTT	CSVRGGGNTEAFF
TRBV12-3/TRBV12-4	few	TRBJ2-2	-	TGTGCCAGCAGTTTGAGTCCGGGGTCCGGGGAGCTGTTTTTT	CASSLSPGSGELFF
TRBV4-1	few	TRBJ2-2	TRBD2	TGCGCCAGCAGCCAAATGGGGGGGTCCCCCGGGGAGCTGTTTTTT	CASSQMGGSPGELFF
TRBV14	-	TRBJ2-3	-	TGTGTCAGCAGCCAAGCAACTTTCGATACGCAGTATTTT	CVSSQATFDTQYF
TRBV29-1	many	TRBJ1-2	-	TGCAGCGCAAAAGAGGACGGACCACCGCCTGGCTACACCTTC	CSAKEDGPPPGYTF
TRBV6-1	many	TRBJ2-7	TRBD2	TGTGCCAGCAGTGCCTCCGGGACTAGCGGGAGGCGTGCCGAGCAGTACTTC	CASSASGTSGRRAEQYF
TRBV2	-	TRBJ1-1	-	TGTGCCAGCAGACCCCCTTGGACTACTGAAGCTTTCTTT	CASRPPWTTEAFF
TRBV6-5	many	TRBJ2-5	-	TGTGCCAGCAGTTACTCGATAACTCAAGAGACCCAGTACTTC	CASSYSITQETQYF
TRBV3-1	many	TRBJ1-1	TRBD1	TGTGCCAGCAGCCTCTCGGACAGGGCCACTGAAGCTTTCTTT	CASSLSDRATEAFF
TRBV29-1	many	TRBJ2-7	-	TGCAGCGGGGGACCTTTCCCGTACGAGCAGTACTTC	CSGGPFPYEQYF
TRBV2	few	TRBJ2-7	TRBD1	TGTGCCAGCGAGCTACAGGGGGACGAGCAGTACTTC	CASELQGDEQYF
TRBV13	few	TRBJ1-4	-	TGTGCCAGCAGCGCCCGAAGGAATTCCAATGAAAAACTGTTTTTT	CASSARRNSNEKLFF
TRBV28	many	TRBJ2-2	TRBD2	TGTGCCAGCAGTTCGGGCGGGGGGCGATCCAACGGGGAGCTGTTTTTT	CASSSGGGRSNGELFF
TRBV2	many	TRBJ2-7	-	TGTGCCAGCAGTGAAGCGCTTCGTCGGACATCCTACGAGCAGTACTTC	CASSEALRRTSYEQYF
TRBV20-1	many	TRBJ1-5	-	TGCAGTGCTAGATTCAGAGGAGATCAGCCCCAGCATTTT	CSARFRGDQPQHF
TRBV12-3/TRBV12-4	many	TRBJ2-1	-	TGTGCCAGCAGTTTAGAGGCTAGTGTTAGCTCCTACAATGAGCAGTTCTTC	CASSLEASVSSYNEQFF
TRBV6-1	many	TRBJ1-1	-	TGTGCCAGCAGACTGGGAGGGACACACACTGAAGCTTTCTTT	CASRLGGTHTEAFF
TRBV20-1	-	TRBJ1-1	-	TGCAGTGCTCCCGACCGGAGTTTGAACACTGAAGCTTTCTTT	CSAPDRSLNTEAFF
TRBV11-2	-	TRBJ2-1	-	TGTGCCAGCAGCTTAGCCGGTTTTTCTTCCAATGAGCAGTTCTTC	CASSLAGFSSNEQFF
TRBV25-1	many	TRBJ1-1	-	TGTGCCAGCAGTCAGCAGTCTCACATGAACACTGAAGCTTTCTTT	CASSQQSHMNTEAFF
TRBV10-3	many	TRBJ1-1	TRBD1	TGTGCCATCAGTGAGCCGGGGACAGCCATGAACACTGAAGCTTTCTTT	CAISEPGTAMNTEAFF
TRBV5-1	many	TRBJ2-3	TRBD2	TGCGCCAGCAGCTTGAAACTAGCGGGAACTAGCACAGATACGCAGTATTTT	CASSLKLAGTSTDTQYF
TRBV5-1	many	TRBJ1-1	TRBD1	TGCGCCAGCAGCCTTAGGGGGCGCAAGGACACTGAAGCTTTCTTT	CASSLRGRKDTEAFF
TRBV12-3/TRBV12-4	many	TRBJ2-3	TRBD2	TGTGCCAGCAGTTTATGGGCGGGAGGTAGTAGCACAGATACGCAGTATTTT	CASSLWAGGSSTDTQYF
TRBV10-3	many	TRBJ2-1	TRBD1	TGTGCCATCAGGGGGGACCGGGACAGCTCCTACAATGAGCAGTTCTTC	CAIRGDRDSSYNEQFF
TRBV9	many	TRBJ2-2	TRBD2	TGTGCCAGCAGCGTAGGATCTAGCGGACACACCGGGGAGCTGTTTTTT	CASSVGSSGHTGELFF
TRBV5-4	many	TRBJ2-7	TRBD2	TGTGCCAGCTCCGGGGGGCCTAGCGGGAAGATTTACGAGCAGTACTTC	CASSGGPSGKIYEQYF
TRBV7-2	-	TRBJ2-7	-	TGTGCCAGCAGCTTAGTAGGCTTGGGGTCCGAGCAGTACTTC	CASSLVGLGSEQYF
TRBV5-1	few	TRBJ2-7	TRBD1	TGCGCCAGCAGCTTGGCGGGACAGGAGCAGTACTTC	CASSLAGQEQYF
TRBV24-1	many	TRBJ2-1	TRBD2	TGTGCCACCAGTGATGCGGGAGCGGGGAGCTCCTACAATGAGCAGTTCTTC	CATSDAGAGSSYNEQFF
TRBV27	many	TRBJ1-5	-	TGTGCCAGCAGTTTATCCTGGGGGGTACCCGGGGAGCCCCAGCATTTT	CASSLSWGVPGEPQHF
TRBV11-3	-	TRBJ2-1	-	TGTGCCAGCAGCCCCGGGGGGCCGAGCTCCTACAATGAGCAGTTCTTC	CASSPGGPSSYNEQFF
TRBV5-1	many	TRBJ2-1	TRBD2	TGCGCCAGCAGCTTGGTGGTAGCGGGGGCAGGAAATGAGCAGTTCTTC	CASSLVVAGAGNEQFF
TRBV20-1	many	TRBJ2-1	TRBD2	TGCAGTGCTACCAGCGGGAGAATGTACAATGAGCAGTTCTTC	CSATSGRMYNEQFF
TRBV5-1	many	TRBJ2-7	TRBD2	TGCGCCAGCAGCTTGTACGGGGGGGTCTACGAGCAGTACTTC	CASSLYGGVYEQYF
TRBV5-1	many	TRBJ1-1	TRBD1	TGCGCCAGCAGCCCGCAGGGGGATTCGTGGTACACTGAAGCTTTCTTT	CASSPQGDSWYTEAFF
TRBV5-1	-	TRBJ1-2	TRBD1	TGCGCCAGCAGCACCGGACAGGGATCGACCTATGGCTACACCTTC	CASSTGQGSTYGYTF
TRBV2	many	TRBJ2-3	-	TGTGCCAGCAAGCAAGGCAGGGGACTTACAGATACGCAGTATTTT	CASKQGRGLTDTQYF
TRBV20-1	-	TRBJ2-4	TRBD2	TGCAGTGCAGCAACTAGCGGGATTTCAAATAACATTCAGTACTTC	CSAATSGISNNIQYF
TRBV5-1	many	TRBJ2-5	-	TGCGCCAGCAGTGGACTCGCTGAGGTAGAGACCCAGTACTTC	CASSGLAEVETQYF
TRBV20-1	few	TRBJ1-2	-	TGCAGTGCTAGAGATCGCAGGTCGCCGCCTAGCTATGGCTACACCTTC	CSARDRRSPPSYGYTF
TRBV18	many	TRBJ2-3	TRBD2	TGTGCCAGCTCACAGGGACTAGCGACCGATACGCAGTATTTT	CASSQGLATDTQYF
TRBV15	-	TRBJ1-1	-	TGTGCCACCAGCAGAGATTTGAGGGGTGAAGCTTTCTTT	CATSRDLRGEAFF
TRBV29-1	many	TRBJ2-7	-	TGCAGCGTTCGGACAGCTCCGTCCTACGAGCAGTACTTC	CSVRTAPSYEQYF
TRBV27	-	TRBJ2-1	TRBD2	TGTGCCAGCCGCCCAGGACTAGGAGCCAATGAGCAGTTCTTC	CASRPGLGANEQFF
TRBV12-3/TRBV12-4	many	TRBJ2-5	-	TGTGCCAGCAGGTGGCGGACAGACCAAGAGACCCAGTACTTC	CASRWRTDQETQYF
TRBV10-3	many	TRBJ2-4	-	TGTGCCATCAGTGAGGGGTCGGTCTTAGCCAAAAACATTCAGTACTTC	CAISEGSVLAKNIQYF
TRBV12-3/TRBV12-4	many	TRBJ2-1	-	TGTGCCAGCAGTTTAGTGGGAGGAAGGAATGAGCAGTTCTTC	CASSLVGGRNEQFF